A selection of T cell receptor beta chains follows, all from one sample in a study of cytomegalovirus exposure and HLA in healthy donors. Repertoires were generated with immunoSEQ multiplex PCR, while TCRdb's copy carries only in-frame clones and drops some. The sample consists of about 140,000 clones, 80% of them appearing once. The source material was PBMCs. The source of these receptors is a woman aged 40 to 55 in good health and CMV-seronegative. The CDR3 runs from the conserved cysteine through the conserved F or W. D genes are given only for firm matches. Clone size is shown for a subset of rows, as once, few, many or a class of expanded clone.

j_call	clone_size	d_call	v_call	cdr3_aa	cdr3_nt
TRBJ1-3	-	-	TRBV28	CASSPTGSSGNTIYF	TGTGCCAGCAGTCCTACAGGAAGCTCTGGAAACACCATATATTTT
TRBJ2-7	-	TRBD1	TRBV28	CASSVPRDSSYEQYF	TGTGCCAGCAGTGTCCCCCGGGACAGCAGCTACGAGCAGTACTTC
TRBJ1-2	-	-	TRBV5-8	CASSLKLRGYTF	TGTGCCAGCAGCTTGAAGCTTCGGGGCTACACCTTC
TRBJ2-3	-	-	TRBV7-7	CASSLGGRPDTQYF	TGTGCTAGCAGCCTGGGGGGTCGCCCAGATACGCAGTATTTT
TRBJ2-3	-	-	TRBV7-3	CASSETFSALTDTQYF	TGTGCCAGCAGCGAGACCTTTAGCGCCCTCACAGATACGCAGTATTTT
TRBJ2-3	-	-	TRBV6-4	CASSDPRAGADTQYF	TGTGCCAGCAGTGACCCTCGAGCAGGGGCAGATACGCAGTATTTT
TRBJ1-1	-	TRBD1	TRBV15	CATSGTLDRDEAFF	TGTGCCACCAGCGGGACTCTGGACAGGGACGAAGCTTTCTTT
TRBJ1-2	-	-	TRBV5-1	CASSLSRGASVGGYTF	TGCGCCAGCAGCTTAAGTCGTGGGGCGTCTGTGGGTGGCTACACCTTC
TRBJ1-3	once	TRBD1	TRBV2	CASEDRGYSGNTIYF	TGTGCCAGCGAGGACAGGGGCTACTCTGGAAACACCATATATTTT
TRBJ2-7	-	TRBD1	TRBV7-2	CASSYTTQGYEQYF	TGTGCCAGCAGCTACACCACACAGGGGTACGAGCAGTACTTC
TRBJ2-2	-	TRBD2	TRBV11-3	CASSPTGGVAGELFF	TGTGCCAGCAGCCCCACGGGGGGGGTTGCCGGGGAGCTGTTTTTT
TRBJ2-7	-	-	TRBV6-5	CASSYSRDSYEQYF	TGTGCCAGCAGTTACTCACGGGATTCCTACGAGCAGTACTTC
TRBJ1-1	-	TRBD1	TRBV7-2	CASSLTWTGRTEAFF	TGTGCCAGCAGCCTTACTTGGACAGGGCGGACTGAAGCTTTCTTT
TRBJ2-7	-	-	TRBV7-9	CASSFPRGYEQYF	TGTGCCAGCAGCTTCCCCAGGGGTTACGAGCAGTACTTC
TRBJ1-1	-	-	TRBV28	CASSFGHGNTEAFF	TGTGCCAGCAGTTTTGGACACGGAAACACTGAAGCTTTCTTT
TRBJ2-6	-	-	TRBV5-1	CASSLIAGANGLTF	TGCGCCAGCAGCTTGATCGCTGGGGCCAACGGCCTGACTTTC
TRBJ2-3	-	-	TRBV11-3	CASSRGTASTDTQYF	TGTGCCAGCAGCCGCGGGACAGCTAGCACAGATACGCAGTATTTT
TRBJ2-1	once	-	TRBV27	CASSPDGLDHNEQFF	TGTGCCAGCAGTCCGGACGGACTTGACCACAATGAGCAGTTCTTC
TRBJ2-2	-	-	TRBV6-5	CASSYGVSGELFF	TGTGCCAGCAGTTACGGAGTATCCGGGGAGCTGTTTTTT
TRBJ2-7	few	-	TRBV7-8	CASSLEQGPYEQYF	TGTGCCAGCAGCTTAGAGCAGGGCCCCTACGAGCAGTACTTC
TRBJ1-5	-	TRBD1	TRBV2	CASSEDRERDQPQHF	TGTGCCAGCAGCGAAGACAGGGAACGCGATCAGCCCCAGCATTTT
TRBJ2-7	-	TRBD1	TRBV28	CASSQLKTGGILGLGYEQYF	TGTGCCAGCAGCCAACTAAAGACAGGGGGCATTTTAGGATTGGGCTACGAGCAGTACTTC